Listed below are T cell receptor beta chains from one sample, sequenced in a study of monozygotic twins with inflammatory bowel disease. Each CDR3 protein gets one entry in TCRdb, which reprocessed the 5' RACE reads and gives no DNA. The data include 350,000 to 550,000 distinct CDR3 sequences; the top ten clones carry 2.4%. The sample consisted of blood. The source of these receptors is a human donor with ulcerative colitis or Crohn's disease, or a healthy co-twin of an affected twin (not recorded which). CDR3s include the opening cysteine and the closing phenylalanine or tryptophan.

TRBV7-3	TRBJ2-2	CASSLGSGGTAGELFF
TRBV5-1	TRBJ2-7	CASSLAVTSGLPFSYEQYF
TRBV7-9	TRBJ2-7	CASSLGTSGSSEQYF
TRBV10-3	TRBJ2-5	CAISPYRGRDGETQYF
TRBV4-3	TRBJ1-5	CASSQDRGVAQPQHF
TRBV20-1	TRBJ2-1	CSAKALPDYNEQFF
TRBV27	TRBJ2-1	CASSLYVANNEQFF
TRBV18	TRBJ2-3	CASTTQVDGDTQYF
TRBV28	TRBJ1-1	CASSTRRGGSNTEAFF
TRBV3-1	TRBJ2-7	CASSQTPRTYEQYF